The rows below give T cell receptor beta chains drawn from one sample of a study of blood T cell repertoires in COVID-19. Clones were read by immunoSEQ multiplex PCR, and TCRdb kept only the in-frame ones, dropping some. The table lists 250,000 or so clones, roughly 89% of them singletons. The sample comprised peripheral blood. These TCRs come from a woman between 35 and 50 years old who had recovered from COVID-19. Each CDR3 is given with its conserved first and last residue. A D gene is named only where the DNA matches it firmly. Rows give clone size only sometimes, using once, few, many, or a class for an expanded clone.

15	.	TRBD2	TRBV7-9	TRBJ2-7	CASSLKRAGVGEQYF	TGTGCCAGCAGCTTAAAGAGGGCGGGAGTGGGCGAGCAGTACTTC
17	.	TRBD1	TRBV27	TRBJ1-1	CASSFHDRAISVTEAFF	TGTGCCAGCAGTTTTCACGACAGGGCGATCAGCGTGACTGAAGCTTTCTTT
13	.	.	TRBV24-1	TRBJ2-7	CATVGTRGHEQYF	TGTGCCACCGTAGGCACCCGGGGTCACGAGCAGTACTTC
13	few	.	TRBV29-1	TRBJ1-4	CSARVGEYEKLFF	TGCAGCGCTCGGGTTGGGGAGTATGAAAAACTGTTTTTT
11	.	.	TRBV6-6	TRBJ1-6	CASGGNSPLHF	TGTGCTAGCGGAGGGAATTCACCCCTCCACTTT
15	.	.	TRBV7-3	TRBJ1-4	CASSSPGATNEKLFF	TGTGCCAGCAGCTCCCCGGGGGCAACTAATGAAAAACTGTTTTTT
13	.	TRBD1	TRBV30	TRBJ1-6	CAGQGQGHSPLHF	TGTGCCGGGCAGGGACAGGGCCATTCACCCCTCCACTTT
14	.	.	TRBV9	TRBJ2-2	CASSVGRSTGELFF	TGTGCCAGCAGCGTAGGTAGGAGCACCGGGGAGCTGTTTTTT
12	.	TRBD1	TRBV30	TRBJ1-1	CARTGAGTEAFF	TGTGCCCGTACAGGGGCGGGTACTGAAGCTTTCTTT
15	.	TRBD2	TRBV18	TRBJ2-5	CASSSYREGPETQYF	TGTGCCAGCTCGTCGTATCGGGAGGGCCCGGAGACCCAGTACTTC
13	.	.	TRBV5-6	TRBJ2-5	CASTRGRQETQYF	TGTGCCAGCACCAGGGGAAGGCAAGAGACCCAGTACTTC
16	once	TRBD2	TRBV5-1	TRBJ2-1	CASSWAPSGGYNEQFF	TGCGCCAGCAGCTGGGCACCTAGCGGGGGCTACAATGAGCAGTTCTTC
15	.	.	TRBV24-1	TRBJ2-7	CATSDSGEGAYEQYF	TGTGCCACCAGTGATTCGGGGGAGGGGGCCTACGAGCAGTACTTC
15	.	TRBD2	TRBV7-3	TRBJ2-1	CASSPAGTTLAEQFF	TGTGCCAGCAGTCCGGCCGGGACTACCTTAGCTGAGCAGTTCTTC
12	few	.	TRBV2	TRBJ2-1	CATRTGYNEQFF	TGTGCCACAAGAACGGGGTACAATGAGCAGTTCTTC
11	.	.	TRBV20-1	TRBJ2-1	CSAPTRGEQFF	TGCAGTGCTCCCACTAGAGGCGAGCAGTTCTTC
15	.	TRBD2	TRBV10-3	TRBJ2-3	CAISESSSGRDTQYF	TGTGCCATCAGTGAGTCTTCTAGCGGGAGGGATACGCAGTATTTT
14	.	TRBD1	TRBV2	TRBJ2-2	CASRRQGTTGELFF	TGTGCCAGCAGACGACAGGGGACCACCGGGGAGCTGTTTTTT
14	.	TRBD2	TRBV6-1	TRBJ2-1	CASSEAGTSNEQFF	TGTGCCAGCAGTGAAGCCGGGACTAGCAATGAGCAGTTCTTC
17	.	TRBD1	TRBV4-1	TRBJ1-1	CASSQIKVTGLNTEAFF	TGCGCCAGCAGCCAAATAAAAGTGACAGGGTTGAACACTGAAGCTTTCTTT
16	.	TRBD1	TRBV15	TRBJ2-3	CATSSPTGGRTDTQYF	TGTGCCACCAGCTCACCAACAGGGGGCCGCACAGATACGCAGTATTTT
14	.	TRBD1	TRBV5-1	TRBJ1-6	CASSLGQGDSPLHF	TGCGCCAGCAGCTTGGGACAGGGTGATTCACCCCTCCACTTT
16	.	TRBD2	TRBV5-1	TRBJ2-5	CASRGSIAGVGETQYF	TGCGCCAGCAGGGGGAGTATAGCGGGAGTGGGCGAGACCCAGTACTTC
12	.	.	TRBV27	TRBJ2-7	CASSLRGDEQYF	TGTGCCAGCAGTTTAAGGGGTGACGAGCAGTACTTC
13	.	TRBD2	TRBV7-3	TRBJ2-3	CASSRTSGDTQYF	TGTGCCAGCAGCCGGACTAGCGGAGATACGCAGTATTTT
13	.	.	TRBV11-2	TRBJ2-2	CATTGWSTGELFF	TGTGCCACCACAGGGTGGTCGACGGGGGAGCTGTTTTTT
12	.	.	TRBV18	TRBJ2-5	CASSPGQGTQYF	TGTGCCAGCTCACCTGGGCAAGGGACCCAGTACTTC
15	once	.	TRBV19	TRBJ1-1	CASSKRGGDDTEAFF	TGTGCCAGTAGTAAAAGAGGGGGGGACGACACTGAAGCTTTCTTT
17	.	.	TRBV18	TRBJ1-6	CASSPPNRSSYNSPLHF	TGTGCCAGCTCACCACCGAACAGGAGCTCCTATAATTCACCCCTCCACTTT
13	.	.	TRBV7-9	TRBJ1-1	CASSRIADTEAFF	TGTGCCAGCAGCCGGATAGCGGACACTGAAGCTTTCTTT
17	.	.	TRBV14	TRBJ2-5	CASSQDEGTFRGETQYF	TGTGCCAGCAGCCAAGATGAGGGTACCTTTAGAGGAGAGACCCAGTACTTC
15	.	TRBD2	TRBV5-1	TRBJ2-5	CASDPVGGKKETQYF	TGCGCCAGCGACCCCGTGGGGGGGAAAAAAGAGACCCAGTACTTC
15	.	.	TRBV28	TRBJ1-5	CASDNRVTGNQPQHF	TGTGCCAGTGATAACCGGGTTACGGGCAATCAGCCCCAGCATTTT
14	.	TRBD2	TRBV7-9	TRBJ2-1	CASSYGTSVDEQFF	TGTGCCAGCAGTTACGGGACTAGCGTAGATGAGCAGTTCTTC
14	.	.	TRBV5-1	TRBJ2-7	CASSTPDRPYEQYF	TGCGCCAGCAGCACCCCAGACAGACCCTACGAGCAGTACTTC
16	.	.	TRBV28	TRBJ1-3	CASSLSQHRLGNTIYF	TGTGCCAGCAGTTTGAGTCAGCATCGACTCGGAAACACCATATATTTT
16	.	.	TRBV5-8	TRBJ1-2	CASTELVPPLPAGYTF	TGTGCCAGCACTGAACTAGTCCCACCCTTGCCGGCCGGCTACACCTTC
13	.	TRBD1	TRBV29-1	TRBJ1-4	CSVRTGGNEKLFF	TGCAGCGTTCGGACAGGGGGCAATGAAAAACTGTTTTTT
18	.	TRBD1	TRBV5-6	TRBJ1-1	CASSQLTGGIGMNTEAFF	TGTGCCAGCAGCCAATTGACAGGGGGCATTGGGATGAACACTGAAGCTTTCTTT
11	once	TRBD1	TRBV29-1	TRBJ2-7	CSAQQGSEQYF	TGCAGCGCCCAACAGGGGAGCGAGCAGTACTTC
16	once	TRBD2	TRBV3-1/TRBV3-2	TRBJ2-3	CASSPAEGRAPDTQYF	TGTGCCAGCAGTCCTGCCGAGGGGAGGGCCCCAGATACGCAGTATTTT
13	few	.	TRBV4-1	TRBJ2-2	CASSPNGVGELFF	TGCGCCAGCAGCCCCAACGGGGTCGGGGAGCTGTTTTTT
14	.	.	TRBV19	TRBJ1-2	CASSIRETNYGYTF	TGTGCCAGTAGTATCCGGGAGACTAACTATGGCTACACCTTC
15	.	.	TRBV28	TRBJ1-4	CASRLIIATNEKLFF	TGTGCCAGCAGGCTAATTATTGCAACTAATGAAAAACTGTTTTTT
19	.	TRBD2	TRBV6-1	TRBJ2-7	CASSEFAPGLAGGIYEQYF	TGTGCCAGCAGTGAATTTGCCCCGGGACTAGCGGGGGGGATATACGAGCAGTACTTC
14	.	TRBD1	TRBV10-3	TRBJ1-5	CAISPTDRYQPQHF	TGTGCCATCAGCCCAACGGACAGGTATCAGCCCCAGCATTTT
16	once	TRBD1	TRBV7-6	TRBJ2-7	CASSLAPGQGRYEQYF	TGTGCCAGCAGCTTAGCGCCGGGACAGGGCCGCTACGAGCAGTACTTC
15	few	TRBD2	TRBV30	TRBJ2-3	CAWRPTSGSTDTQYF	TGTGCCTGGAGGCCGACTAGCGGTAGCACAGATACGCAGTATTTT
16	few	TRBD2	TRBV25-1	TRBJ2-2	CASSEWLAGETGELFF	TGTGCCAGCAGTGAATGGCTAGCGGGAGAAACCGGGGAGCTGTTTTTT
12	.	.	TRBV2	TRBJ2-5	CASSGSGETQYF	TGTGCCAGCAGTGGCTCGGGGGAGACCCAGTACTTC
15	.	TRBD2	TRBV28	TRBJ2-1	CASRSGTSGYNEQFF	TGTGCCAGCAGATCCGGGACTAGCGGTTACAATGAGCAGTTCTTC
13	.	.	TRBV28	TRBJ1-2	CASSLPSGAGYTF	TGTGCCAGCAGTCTACCCTCAGGGGCCGGCTACACCTTC
14	.	.	TRBV27	TRBJ2-1	CASSQQGGYNEQFF	TGTGCCAGCAGTCAACAGGGGGGGTACAATGAGCAGTTCTTC
14	.	.	TRBV21-1	TRBJ2-7	CASSQGDSTYEQYF	TGTGCCAGCAGCCAGGGGGACAGCACCTACGAGCAGTACTTC
14	.	TRBD2	TRBV5-4	TRBJ2-5	CASKLGLAEETQYF	TGTGCCAGCAAATTGGGACTAGCGGAAGAGACCCAGTACTTC
15	.	TRBD2	TRBV7-9	TRBJ2-7	CASSRKQGGRGEQYF	TGTGCCAGCAGCCGAAAGCAGGGAGGGCGGGGCGAGCAGTACTTC
17	once	TRBD1	TRBV5-1	TRBJ2-1	CASSFGGTGGPYNEQFF	TGCGCCAGCAGCTTTGGAGGGACAGGGGGGCCCTACAATGAGCAGTTCTTC
14	.	TRBD2	TRBV30	TRBJ2-5	CAWTGLAGQETQYF	TGTGCCTGGACGGGACTAGCGGGTCAAGAGACCCAGTACTTC
15	.	.	TRBV4-2	TRBJ1-6	CASSQDPGATSPLHF	TGTGCCAGCAGCCAAGACCCAGGGGCGACTTCACCCCTCCACTTT